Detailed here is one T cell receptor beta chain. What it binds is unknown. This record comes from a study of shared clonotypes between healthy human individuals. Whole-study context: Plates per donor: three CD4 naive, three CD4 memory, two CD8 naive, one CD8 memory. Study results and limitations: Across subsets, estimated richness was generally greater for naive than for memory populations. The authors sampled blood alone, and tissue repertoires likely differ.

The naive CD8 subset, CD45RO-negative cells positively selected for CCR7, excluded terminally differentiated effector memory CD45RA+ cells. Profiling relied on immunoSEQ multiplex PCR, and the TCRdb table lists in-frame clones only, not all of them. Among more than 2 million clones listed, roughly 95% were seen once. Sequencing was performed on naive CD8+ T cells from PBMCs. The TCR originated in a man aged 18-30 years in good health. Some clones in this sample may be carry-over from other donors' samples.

The CDR3 nucleotides read TGTGCCAGCAGCTTACTTGAATCGGCGGTCTTAGGGAACACTGAAGCTTTCTTT. It is translated as CASSLLESAVLGNTEAFF. V is TRBV7-6 and J is TRBJ1-1; D is ambiguous. V shed 2 bases and J shed 1 base, with 20 bases lying between them. From germline, CDR1 is SGHVS and CDR2 FNYEAQ. The CDR3 loop spans 18 amino acids.